These T cell receptor beta chains were read from a single sample in a study of identical twins. TCRdb processed the 5' RACE reads anew with MiXCR; each CDR3 protein has one entry. The sample gives a few hundred thousand distinct CDR3 sequences, about 18% of which show up once; around 10% is in the top ten. Material for sequencing was naive T cells sorted from blood. These receptors all stem from a man between 45 and 60 years old in good health. The CDR3 runs from the conserved cysteine through the conserved F or W. The D gene is left open where the match is weak. Size values are once, few and many counts, or a class for expanded clones, and some rows have none.

abundance	j_gene	v_gene	d_gene	CDR3nt	CDR3aa
few	TRBJ2-3	TRBV20-1	.	TGCAGTGCTCCGAGACAGGGCACAGATACGCAGTATTTT	CSAPRQGTDTQYF
.	TRBJ2-1	TRBV20-1	TRBD2	TGCAGTGCTAGGTCGGGACTACCGAACAATGAGCAGTTCTTC	CSARSGLPNNEQFF
many	TRBJ2-7	TRBV20-1	.	TGCAGTGCTAGAGCCCGGAGTATGACCTACGAGCAGTACTTC	CSARARSMTYEQYF
few	TRBJ2-4	TRBV5-4	.	TGTGCCAGCAGGTCCAACAGGGAACCAAACATTCAGTACTTC	CASRSNREPNIQYF
few	TRBJ2-3	TRBV28	TRBD2	TGTGCCAGCAGTTCGGGGACTAGCGGGAGACCAGATACGCAGTATTTT	CASSSGTSGRPDTQYF
.	TRBJ2-1	TRBV11-3	.	TGTGCCAGCAGCTCAACGTGGGGGGCAAGCAATGAGCAGTTCTTC	CASSSTWGASNEQFF
.	TRBJ2-5	TRBV6-2/TRBV6-3	.	TGTGCCAGCAGACCCCATCGGGGGCTCCAAGAGACCCAGTACTTC	CASRPHRGLQETQYF
few	TRBJ2-7	TRBV12-3/TRBV12-4	.	TGTGCCAGCAGTTTATCTAGCGCGTCCTACGAGCAGTACTTC	CASSLSSASYEQYF
few	TRBJ2-2	TRBV7-8	TRBD2	TGTGCCAGCAGCTTAGCGGCTAGCGGGGGGACTTCCACCGGGGAGCTGTTTTTT	CASSLAASGGTSTGELFF
many	TRBJ2-1	TRBV20-1	.	TGCAGTGCCCAAGGGGGGATTGAGCAGTTCTTC	CSAQGGIEQFF
many	TRBJ2-1	TRBV12-3/TRBV12-4	TRBD2	TGTGCCAGCACCAATGGGCGGGGGGAGAATGAGCAGTTCTTC	CASTNGRGENEQFF
few	TRBJ1-1	TRBV7-4	.	TGTGCCAGCAGATGTGGCAAGAGGGGTGGCCTGAACACTGAAGCTTTCTTT	CASRCGKRGGLNTEAFF
many	TRBJ2-7	TRBV29-1	TRBD1	TGCAGCGTAAGACAGGGGAGCTACGAGCAGTACTTC	CSVRQGSYEQYF
.	TRBJ2-6	TRBV18	.	TGTGCCAGCTCCCTCATAGGCCCAGCTGGGGCCAACGTCCTGACTTTC	CASSLIGPAGANVLTF